This T cell receptor beta chain was retrieved from a study of blood T cell repertoires in COVID-19. This clone has just one count. Trimming cost V 10 bases and J 6 bases, with 15 bases left between them. The CDR3 loop spans 12 amino acids. CDR1 and CDR2 (germline): MDHEN, SYDVKM. The assay was immunoSEQ multiplex PCR, and TCRdb's table has in-frame clones only and misses some. The table has approximately 150,000 clones, roughly 85% seen once. Sequenced input: peripheral blood. The sequence came from a human donor with acute or convalescent COVID-19. The donor label of this sample is uncertain. The genes are TRBV28 and TRBJ1-2; a weak D match, TRBD1 (6 bases). In DNA form, the CDR3 reads TGTGCCACCATAGGGGGAGAGGATGGCTACACCTTC. It specifies CATIGGEDGYTF.